The 17 T cell receptor beta chains presented below share a single source sample, sequenced in a study of shared clonotypes between healthy human individuals. TCRdb's table, derived via immunoSEQ multiplex PCR, lists solely in-frame clones and lacks some. This sample carries 450,000 to 600,000 clones, 70% to 80% of them seen once, and the ten largest clones take less than 15%. Material for sequencing was PBMCs. The receptors stem from a woman aged 40 to 50 in good health. Some clones in this sample may be carry-over from other donors' samples.

As regards this clone: This likely traces to a read error, being one base from a far larger clone. The chain couples TRBV5-1 to TRBJ1-2; 8 bases match TRBD1. Per germline, CDR1 SGHRS and CDR2 YFSETQ. The CDR3 has 17 residues. V lost 3 bases, J lost 4 bases, and 14 bases stayed unmatched. The chain's CDR3 is CASSWLSGRGQGYGYTF. The CDR3 DNA is TGCGCCAGCAGCTGGCTTTCCGGCAGGGGGCAGGGCTATGGCTACACCTTC.

This clone came up many times. The chain employs TRBV7-2 and TRBJ2-1, with 12 bases that match TRBD2. Per germline, CDR1 SGHTA and CDR2 FQGNSA. V trimming: 5 bases; J trimming: 5 bases; junction bases outside the gene matches: 10. This CDR3 has 17 amino acids. The CDR3 nucleotides are TGTGCCAGCAGCCCTTGGGGGACTAGCGGGCTCGACAATGAGCAGTTCTTC. It specifies CASSPWGTSGLDNEQFF.

As concerns this clone: The same CDR3 also results from other DNA sequences found in this sample. This chain uses TRBV7-9 with TRBJ2-5, with D possibly TRBD1 on 5 matching bases. Germline V gene lookup returns CDR1 SEHNR and CDR2 FQNEAQ (reference sequence). Trimming cost V 2 bases and J 2 bases, with 6 bases left between them. The CDR3 is made up of 13 amino acids. This CDR3 reads CASSLRQQETQYF. As DNA, the CDR3 is TGTGCCAGCAGCTTAAGACAGCAAGAGACCCAGTACTTC.

This clone was detected once. The chain combines TRBV30 with TRBJ2-5; no clear D gene. TRBJ2-7 explains the end of the DNA better; the J call may be wrong. This CDR3 is built from 11 residues. Germline V gene sequence: CDR1 GTSNPN, CDR2 SVGIG (reference sequence). CDR3: CAWSSTYEQYF. CDR3 bases: TGTGCCTGGAGTTCAACCTACGAGCAGTACTTC.

V and J are TRBV7-2 and TRBJ2-2, with TRBD2 matching 11 bases. CDR3 length equals 14 residues. V shed 4 bases and J 7 bases; nucleotides not matched to a gene: 2. Germline values: CDR1 SGHTA, CDR2 FQGNSA. This CDR3 reads CASSSLAGGGELFF. The CDR3 DNA follows: TGTGCCAGCAGCTCCCTAGCGGGAGGCGGGGAGCTGTTTTTT. Variable domain in full (rest from reference TRBV7-2 and TRBJ2-2): GAGVSQSPSNKVTEKGKDVELRCDPISGHTALYWYRQSLGQGLEFLIYFQGNSAPDKSGLPSDRFSAERTGGSVSTLTIQRTQQEDSAVYLCASSSLAGGGELFFGEGSRLTVL.

The count of this clone is one. The chain uses TRBV5-1 and TRBJ2-5; no definite D call. V was shortened by 0 bases and J by 3 bases, with 9 bases between the two germline ends. The CDR3 is made up of 14 amino acids. Germline V gives CDR1 SGHRS, CDR2 YFSETQ. The CDR3: CASSLAAPEETQYF. The CDR3 nucleotides read TGCGCCAGCAGCTTGGCCGCGCCAGAAGAGACCCAGTACTTC.

This clone was observed once. The chain joins TRBV19 to TRBJ1-3; D perhaps matches TRBD1 (5 bases). Per germline, CDR1 LNHDA and CDR2 SQIVND (reference sequence). V dropped 5 bases and J dropped 0 bases, with 14 bases sitting between them. The CDR3 runs 16 residues. In nucleotides, the CDR3 is TGTGCCAGTAGTCCCCGGGACGGAGACTCTGGAAACACCATATATTTT. It translates to CASSPRDGDSGNTIYF.

The V and J genes are TRBV14 and TRBJ2-3; D tentatively reads TRBD1 or TRBD2 (5 bases each). The CDR3 is 13 amino acids. Trimming removed 4 bases at V and 4 bases at J, with 9 bases between. CDR1 and CDR2 from the germline V gene are SGHDN and FVKESK. DNA for the CDR3: TGTGCCAGCAGCCTCCAGGGACCAGATACGCAGTATTTT. This encodes CASSLQGPDTQYF. The full variable domain, in which reference TRBV14 and TRBJ2-3 provide the parts outside the CDR3, is EAGVTQFPSHSVIEKGQTVTLRCDPISGHDNLYWYRRVMGKEIKFLLHFVKESKQDESGMPNNRFLAERTGGTYSTLKVQPAELEDSGVYFCASSLQGPDTQYFGPGTRLTVL.

The rearrangement links TRBV28 to TRBJ2-7, with TRBD1 matching over 8 bases. Unmatched junction bases numbered 9, after V lost 10 bases and J lost 7 bases. The CDR3 contains 12 residues. Germline CDR1 reads MDHEN; CDR2 reads SYDVKM. This chain's CDR3 is CATTPGQVEQYF. The CDR3 DNA follows: TGTGCCACCACGCCGGGACAGGTTGAGCAGTACTTC.

This chain joins TRBV7-5 and TRBJ2-3; TRBD2, as called in the table, went unchecked against the DNA. TRBV7-5 is a documented pseudogene. CDR3 length: 14 residues. For the CDR3, the DNA is TGTGCCAGAAGCCCCCGGGGGGACGAGAATACGCAGTATTTT. Protein: CARSPRGDENTQYF.

This chain uses TRBV27 with TRBJ2-7, with D maybe TRBD1 (5 bases). This CDR3 comprises 15 residues. Trimming removed 3 bases at V and 1 base at J, with 13 bases between. Germline CDR1 reads MNHEY; CDR2 reads SMNVEV (reference sequence). CDR3 protein: CASSFPPDSSYEQYF. The CDR3 DNA sequence: TGTGCCAGCAGTTTCCCTCCCGACAGTTCCTACGAGCAGTACTTC.

The V call is TRBV9, the J call TRBJ1-3; TRBD1 aligns across 7 bases. Trimming cost V 3 bases and J 0 bases; bases outside gene matches: 6. Germline CDR1 SGDLS, CDR2 YYNGEE. CDR3 length: 16 residues. The CDR3 nucleotides read TGTGCCAGCAGCGGACAGGGAGGGAGCTCTGGAAACACCATATATTTT. This codes for CASSGQGGSSGNTIYF.

This chain connects TRBV27 to TRBJ2-5, with 8 positions matching TRBD1. The CDR3 length is 15 residues. Per germline, CDR1 MNHEY and CDR2 SMNVEV (reference sequence). With 3 bases clipped from V and 5 bases from J, the junction kept 8 bases outside the gene matches. The CDR3 bases are TGTGCCAGCAGTTTCAACCCCGACAGGGGTGAGACCCAGTACTTC. Translated: CASSFNPDRGETQYF.

The rearrangement joins TRBV15 to TRBJ1-1; D possibly corresponds to TRBD1 (5 bases). Trimming shortened V by 3 bases and J by 6 bases, and 17 bases separated the two germline ends. The CDR3 runs to 15 residues. Germline values: CDR1 LNHNV, CDR2 YYDKDF (reference sequence). This chain's CDR3 is CATSRNAGRRAEAFF. CDR3 nucleotides: TGTGCCACCAGCAGGAATGCGGGACGGCGCGCTGAAGCTTTCTTT.

This clone was seen only a few times. The chain has TRBV7-9 and TRBJ2-7; 9 nucleotides match TRBD2. The CDR3 has 13 residues. Losses at the gene ends were 3 bases for V and 12 bases for J; bases not matched to a gene: 9. Germline-derived CDR1 and CDR2 are SEHNR and FQNEAQ (reference sequence). In DNA form, the CDR3 reads TGTGCCAGCAGCTTTGGGACTAGCCGGCGGTGGTACTTC. Its translation: CASSFGTSRRWYF.

Written as DNA, the CDR3 is TGTGCCAGCGAAACGCGGGACAGACGGGAAAAACTGTTTTTT. As protein: CASETRDRREKLFF. The rearrangement links TRBV9 to TRBJ1-4; the match to TRBD1 covers 7 bases. CDR1 and CDR2 (germline): SGDLS, YYNGEE. The ends lost 7 bases at V and 8 bases at J; junction bases unmatched: 11. The CDR3 totals 14 residues. Looking up the rest from reference TRBV9 and TRBJ1-4 gives the full variable domain: DSGVTQTPKHLITATGQRVTLRCSPRSGDLSVYWYQQSLDQGLQFLIQYYNGEERAKGNILERFSAQQFPDLHSELNLSSLELGDSALYFCASETRDRREKLFFGSGTQLSVL.

The V call is TRBV5-1, the J call TRBJ2-2, with 9 bases identical to TRBD1. CDR3 size: 15 residues. Losses at the gene ends were 4 bases for V and 7 bases for J; bases not matched to a gene: 8. The V gene's germline CDR1 is SGHRS and CDR2 YFSETQ. The CDR3 is CASSLGQGSDGELFF. The DNA for the CDR3 is TGCGCCAGCAGCCTGGGACAGGGTAGTGACGGGGAGCTGTTTTTT.